What follows are 25 T cell receptor beta chains derived from one specimen sequenced in a study of Graves' ophthalmopathy and Graves' hyperthyroidism. For repertoire sequencing, the TCR beta CDR3 regions were amplified from RNA transcripts. First-round RT-PCR employed HTBI primers, with a second-round multiplex PCR after it. TCRdb redid the calling of the multiplex PCR reads with MiXCR, one entry per CDR3 protein. The table shows 200,000 to 300,000 distinct CDR3 sequences, with around 42% occurring only once. Sequenced: peripheral blood. The receptors were sampled from an adult man with Graves' ophthalmopathy.

This clonotype has more than one count but fewer than ten. A junction end diverges from the germline sequence, so it may reflect a read error. This rearrangement joins TRBV6-2 or TRBV6-3 to TRBJ2-7, with D tentatively TRBD2 (5 bases). Germline V gene lookup returns CDR1 MNHEY and CDR2 SVGEGT. This CDR3 has 10 residues. CDR3 amino acids: CAAGLSPSIF. CDR3 coding DNA: TGTGCCGCCGGACTGTCCCCATCAATCTTC.

Turning to this clonotype: A read error may be the cause here, since a much bigger clone is one base away. J is TRBJ1-2 and V is TRBV9; D uncertain. Looked up from germline, CDR1 is SGDLS and CDR2 is YYNGEE. The CDR3 loop spans 9 amino acids. Trimming pared 5 bases from V and 14 bases from J, leaving 10 bases between. The CDR3 bases are TGTGCCAGCAGAGTGACAACTACCTTC. As protein: CASRVTTTF. The full variable domain, with the rest looked up from reference TRBV9 and TRBJ1-2, is DSGVTQTPKHLITATGQRVTLRCSPRSGDLSVYWYQQSLDQGLQFLIQYYNGEERAKGNILERFSAQQFPDLHSELNLSSLELGDSALYFCASRVTTTFGSGTRLTVV.

This clonotype was found many times. In DNA form, the CDR3 reads TGTGCCATCAGTGACCGAGGCGTCGCTGAAGCTTTCTTT. Protein product: CAISDRGVAEAFF. J is TRBJ1-1 and V is TRBV10-3; D gene ambiguous. Trimming removed 3 bases at V and 6 bases at J, with 11 bases between. Per germline, CDR1 ENHRY and CDR2 SYGVKD. The CDR3 consists of 13 residues.

The chain links TRBV7-9 to TRBJ1-6; 7 bases are a match to TRBD1. This CDR3 comprises 12 residues. Trimming took 10 bases from V and 5 from J; bases not matched to a gene: 2. Germline lookup yields CDR1 SEHNR and CDR2 FQNEAQ (reference sequence). This chain's CDR3 is CATGTDNSPLHF. The CDR3 DNA is TGTGCCACCGGGACAGATAATTCACCCCTCCACTTT.

This clonotype was found a few times. The chain couples TRBV6-5 to TRBJ2-7, with 8 bases identical to TRBD2. CDR3 length equals 14 residues. V trimming: 6 bases; J trimming: 6 bases; junction bases outside the gene matches: 10. CDR1 is MNHEY, CDR2 SVGAGI, per germline. CDR3 coding DNA: TGTGCCAGCAGCCCCGGACTAGCCCTCGGCGAGCAGTACTTC. Translation: CASSPGLALGEQYF.

The chain uses TRBV28 and TRBJ2-5, with D perhaps matching TRBD1 (5 bases). Germline V gene data show CDR1 as MDHEN and CDR2 as SYDVKM. V was trimmed by 5 bases and J by 1 base, leaving 11 bases between them. The CDR3 covers 14 residues. The CDR3 protein is CASSITGPQETQYF. The CDR3 DNA is TGTGCCAGCAGTATTACAGGACCCCAAGAGACCCAGTACTTC.

This clonotype has a count of ten or more. This chain links TRBV7-6 with TRBJ2-7; D may match TRBD1 or TRBD2 (6 bases each). The ends were cut back, 2 bases at V and 5 bases at J, with 13 bases in the middle. The CDR3 spans 14 residues. The V gene's germline CDR1 is SGHVS and CDR2 FNYEAQ. The chain's CDR3 is CASSLSMGGHEQYF. CDR3 nucleotides: TGTGCCAGCAGCTTAAGTATGGGGGGCCACGAGCAGTACTTC.

This clonotype was observed a single time. This chain uses TRBV7-3 with TRBJ2-7; D ambiguous. The V end was cut by 2 bases, the J end by 5 bases, with 7 bases between. CDR1 and CDR2 (germline): SGHTA, FQGTGA. The CDR3 consists of 12 residues. In DNA form, the CDR3 reads TGTGCCAGCAGCTTAGTTTTGAACGAGCAGTACTTC. The encoded protein is CASSLVLNEQYF.

The chain carries TRBV20-1 and TRBJ2-7, with 10 positions matching TRBD1. The CDR3 is 14 amino acids. CDR1 is DFQATT and CDR2 is SNEGSKA in the germline V gene (reference sequence). The V gene end was trimmed by 5 bases and the J gene end by 3 bases; junction bases not matched to a gene: 7. The DNA of the CDR3 is TGCAGTGCTCCCCGGGACAGGGGACGCTACGAGCAGTACTTC. Protein: CSAPRDRGRYEQYF.

This clonotype was picked up a small number of times. The chain uses TRBV11-1 and TRBJ2-7; weak D call: TRBD1 (6 bases). V was pared by 3 bases and J by 3 bases, with 12 bases between. This CDR3 region has 14 residues. CDR1 and CDR2 from the germline V gene are SGHAT and FQDESV (reference sequence). The CDR3 region has the DNA TGTGCCAGCAGCTTGGGACATACCTACTACGAGCAGTACTTC. Amino acid sequence: CASSLGHTYYEQYF. The variable domain in full, with the rest retrieved from reference TRBV11-1 and TRBJ2-7, is EAEVAQSPRYKITEKSQAVAFWCDPISGHATLYWYRQILGQGPELLVQFQDESVVDDSQLPKDRFSAERLKGVDSTLKIQPAELGDSAMYLCASSLGHTYYEQYFGPGTRLTVT.

This chain connects TRBV12-3 or TRBV12-4 to TRBJ2-6, with D perhaps being TRBD1 or TRBD2 (5 bases each). This CDR3 has 15 residues. V was clipped by 3 bases and J by 3 bases, with 9 bases between them. Written as DNA, the CDR3 is TGTGCCAGCAGTTTTGGGGGTGGTGGGGCCAACGTCCTGACTTTC. Protein: CASSFGGGGANVLTF.

The V call is TRBV4-1, the J call TRBJ1-6; D is undetermined. Trimming shortened V by 1 base and J by 9 bases, and 7 bases separated the two germline ends. Germline V gene sequence: CDR1 MGHRA, CDR2 YSYEKL. The CDR3 totals 13 residues. The CDR3 loop reads CASSQVLVSPLHF. The CDR3 DNA reads TGCGCCAGCAGCCAAGTCCTGGTTTCACCCCTCCACTTT.

This clonotype appeared a few times. The chain links TRBV10-2 to TRBJ2-2; the D is unclear. The CDR3 consists of 13 residues. Trimming took off 3 bases at V and 3 bases at J, with 5 bases between the two ends. CDR1 WSHSY and CDR2 SAAADI come from the germline V gene. CDR3 region: CASSDVDTGELFF. The CDR3 DNA sequence: TGCGCCAGCAGTGACGTAGACACCGGGGAGCTGTTTTTT.

V usage is TRBV6-6 and J usage is TRBJ1-1; TRBD1 matches at 8 bases. Germline V lookup: CDR1 MNHNY, CDR2 SVGAGI (reference sequence). This CDR3 has 14 residues. V lost 2 bases to trimming and J lost 6 bases; unmatched junction nucleotides: 5. CDR3 DNA: TGTGCCAGCAGTTACGGACAGGGAATCTCTGAAGCTTTCTTT. Its translation is CASSYGQGISEAFF.

The chain is built from TRBV7-9 and TRBJ1-2; perhaps TRBD1 as D (5 bases). Germline CDR1 SEHNR, CDR2 FQNEAQ (reference sequence). V was cut by 3 bases and J by 1 base, with 12 bases left in between. This CDR3 comprises 15 residues. CDR3 DNA sequence: TGTGCCAGCAGCTTTGCCTTCGACAGTAACTATGGCTACACCTTC. It translates to CASSFAFDSNYGYTF.

With respect to this clonotype: Germline and junction disagree at one end, which may indicate a read error. The chain is built from TRBV7-7 and TRBJ2-5; unclear D gene. Germline V lookup: CDR1 SSHAT, CDR2 FNYEAQ (reference sequence). The CDR3 length is 15 residues. This chain's CDR3 is CASSRVVQDQETQYF. CDR3 bases: TGTGCTAGCAGCCGAGTCGTCCAAGACCAAGAGACCCAGTACTTC.

The chain links TRBV10-3 to TRBJ2-7; 9 bases fit TRBD2. With the DNA end fitting TRBJ2-5 better, the J assignment may be wrong. Per the germline V gene, CDR1 is ENHRY and CDR2 is SYGVKD. This CDR3 comprises 14 residues. In DNA, the CDR3 is TGTGCCAGCAGCAACTTTAGCGGGAGAGAGACCCAGTACTTC. Encoded protein: CASSNFSGRETQYF.

The chain recombines TRBV5-1 with TRBJ2-7; D is undetermined. The CDR3 spans 15 residues. Germline V CDR1 and CDR2: SGHRS, YFSETQ. Between the trimmed V and J ends, which lost 0 bases and 2 bases, there was a span of 12 bases. This CDR3 is CASSLVRQLTYEQYF. The CDR3 nucleotides read TGCGCCAGCAGCTTGGTTCGGCAACTTACCTACGAGCAGTACTTC.

The J gene is TRBJ2-7, the V gene TRBV2; D possibly corresponds to TRBD2 (5 bases). Germline-derived CDR1 and CDR2 are SNHLY and FYNNEI. V lost 8 bases to trimming and J lost 2 bases, with 19 bases between them. The CDR3 is made up of 15 amino acids. This CDR3 reads CASCRAGLKTYEQYF. CDR3 coding DNA: TGTGCCAGCTGCCGGGCGGGCCTAAAAACCTACGAGCAGTACTTC.

The chain joins TRBV24-1 to TRBJ2-1; TRBD1 matches at 9 bases. CDR1 and CDR2 from the germline V gene are KGHDR and SFDVKD. Trimming at V came to 5 bases and at J to 2 bases, leaving 9 bases not matched to a gene. The CDR3 is 17 amino acids. CDR3 bases: TGTGCCACCAGTGCTGTGATACGACAGGGGGCCTACAATGAGCAGTTCTTC. This encodes CATSAVIRQGAYNEQFF.

The chain links TRBV20-1 to TRBJ1-2, with D tentatively TRBD1 (6 bases). Between the trimmed V and J ends, which lost 2 bases and 2 bases, there was a span of 12 bases. The germline V gene has CDR1 DFQATT and CDR2 SNEGSKA (reference sequence). The CDR3 is 14 residues long. CDR3 sequence (DNA): TGCAGTGCTAGACTGCAGGGGTGGAACTATGGCTACACCTTC. Amino acids: CSARLQGWNYGYTF.

This clonotype was observed at least ten times. The rearrangement joins TRBV7-8 to TRBJ2-5, with 7 bases that match TRBD1. This CDR3 is 14 amino acids long. CDR1 is SGHVS, CDR2 FQNEAQ, per germline. V dropped 1 base and J dropped 2; count of bases not matched to a gene: 1. The DNA for the CDR3 is TGTGCCAGCAGCTTAGGGACAGGACAAGAGACCCAGTACTTC. As protein: CASSLGTGQETQYF.

The chain couples TRBV29-1 to TRBJ2-7; no definite D call. The germline V gene encodes CDR1 SQVTM and CDR2 ANQGSEA. V was trimmed by 4 bases and J by 1 base, leaving 5 bases between them. The CDR3 sequence is 11 residues long. CDR3 amino acids: CSVVSSYEQYF. CDR3 nucleotide sequence: TGCAGCGTTGTTTCTTCCTACGAGCAGTACTTC.

V is TRBV7-8 and J is TRBJ1-5; no clear D. The germline V gene has CDR1 SGHVS and CDR2 FQNEAQ. Between the trimmed V and J ends, which lost 1 base and 2 bases, there was a span of 9 bases. There are 15 residues in the CDR3. The CDR3 spells CASSLGVTGNQPQHF. In DNA form, the CDR3 reads TGTGCCAGCAGCTTAGGGGTCACCGGCAATCAGCCCCAGCATTTT.

This clonotype was seen at least ten times. The CDR3 protein is CAISETSGDYEQYF. The CDR3 region has the DNA TGTGCCATCAGCGAGACTAGCGGGGACTACGAGCAGTACTTC. V gene TRBV10-3 combines with J gene TRBJ2-7; TRBD2 agrees at 11 bases. The CDR3 has 14 amino acids. Germline lookup yields CDR1 ENHRY and CDR2 SYGVKD. Germline trimming cut 6 bases from V and 3 bases from J; bases unmatched to any gene: 4.